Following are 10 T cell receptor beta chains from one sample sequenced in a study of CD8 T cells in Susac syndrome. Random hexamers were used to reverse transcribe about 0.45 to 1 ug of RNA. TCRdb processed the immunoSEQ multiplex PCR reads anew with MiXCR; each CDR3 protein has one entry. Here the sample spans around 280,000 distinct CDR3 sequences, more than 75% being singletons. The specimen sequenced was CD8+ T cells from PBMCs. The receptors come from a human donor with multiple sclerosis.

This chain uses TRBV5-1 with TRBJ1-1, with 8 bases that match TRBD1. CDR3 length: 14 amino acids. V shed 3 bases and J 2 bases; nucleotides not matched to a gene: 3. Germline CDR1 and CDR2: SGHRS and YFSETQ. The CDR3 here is CASSWDRTNTEAFF. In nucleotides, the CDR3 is TGCGCCAGCAGCTGGGACAGGACCAACACTGAAGCTTTCTTT.

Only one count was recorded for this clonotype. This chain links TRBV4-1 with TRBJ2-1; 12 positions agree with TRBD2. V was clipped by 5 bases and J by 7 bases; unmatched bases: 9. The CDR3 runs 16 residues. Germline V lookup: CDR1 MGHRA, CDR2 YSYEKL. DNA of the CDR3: TGCGCCAGCAGCGATAGACTAGCGGGAGAATATAATGAGCAGTTCTTC. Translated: CASSDRLAGEYNEQFF.

The CDR3 DNA reads TGTGCCAGCGGTGGGGGAGCCCGGGATACGCAGTATTTT. It codes for CASGGGARDTQYF. This rearrangement joins TRBV27 to TRBJ2-3; TRBD1 or TRBD2 may be the D gene (5 bases each). V gave up 8 bases and J gave up 6 bases, with 15 bases separating them. The V gene's germline CDR1 is MNHEY and CDR2 SMNVEV (reference sequence). CDR3 length: 13 residues.

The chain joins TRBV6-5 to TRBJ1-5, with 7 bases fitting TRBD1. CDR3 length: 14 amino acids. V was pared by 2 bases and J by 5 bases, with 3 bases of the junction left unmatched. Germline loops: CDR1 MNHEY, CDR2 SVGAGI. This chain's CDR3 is CASSYDRADQPQHF. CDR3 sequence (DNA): TGTGCCAGCAGTTACGACAGGGCGGATCAGCCCCAGCATTTT.

The CDR3 loop is CASSTRTGENTEAFF. For the CDR3, the DNA is TGCGCCAGCAGCACCCGGACAGGGGAAAACACTGAAGCTTTCTTT. The rearrangement joins TRBV4-1 to TRBJ1-1, with 9 positions matching TRBD1. There are 15 residues in the CDR3. Per the germline V gene, CDR1 is MGHRA and CDR2 is YSYEKL. Losses at the gene ends were 5 bases for V and 2 bases for J; bases not matched to a gene: 6.

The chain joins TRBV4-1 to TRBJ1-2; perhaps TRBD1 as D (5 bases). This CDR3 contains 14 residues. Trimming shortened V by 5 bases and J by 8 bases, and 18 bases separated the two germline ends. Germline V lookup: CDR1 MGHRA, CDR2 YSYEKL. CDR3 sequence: CASSYPGTARGYTF. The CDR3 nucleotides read TGCGCCAGCAGCTACCCCGGGACCGCCAGGGGCTACACCTTC.

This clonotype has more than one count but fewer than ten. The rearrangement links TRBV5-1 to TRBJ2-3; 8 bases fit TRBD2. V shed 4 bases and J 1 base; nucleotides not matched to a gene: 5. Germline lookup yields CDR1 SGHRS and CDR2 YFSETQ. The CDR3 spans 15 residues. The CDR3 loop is CASSPSTSGTDTQYF. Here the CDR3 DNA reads TGCGCCAGCAGCCCGTCGACTAGCGGCACAGATACGCAGTATTTT.

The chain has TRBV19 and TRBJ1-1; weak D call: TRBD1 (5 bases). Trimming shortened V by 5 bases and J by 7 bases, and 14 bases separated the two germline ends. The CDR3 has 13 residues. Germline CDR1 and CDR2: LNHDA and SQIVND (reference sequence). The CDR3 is CASSPRGGGEAFF. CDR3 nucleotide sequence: TGTGCCAGTAGTCCCCGAGGTGGGGGTGAAGCTTTCTTT.

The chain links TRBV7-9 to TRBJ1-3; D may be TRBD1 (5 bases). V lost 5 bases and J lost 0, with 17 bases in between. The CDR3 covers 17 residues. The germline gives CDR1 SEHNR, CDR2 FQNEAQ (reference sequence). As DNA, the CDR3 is TGTGCCAGCAGCGGACCGGGACGGCAAAGCTCTGGAAACACCATATATTTT. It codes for CASSGPGRQSSGNTIYF.

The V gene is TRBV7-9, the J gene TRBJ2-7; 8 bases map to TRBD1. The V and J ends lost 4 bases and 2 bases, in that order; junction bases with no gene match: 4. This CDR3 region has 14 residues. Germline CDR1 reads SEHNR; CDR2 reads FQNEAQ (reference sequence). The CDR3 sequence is CASSSTGAPYEQYF. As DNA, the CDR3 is TGTGCCAGCAGCTCGACAGGGGCCCCCTACGAGCAGTACTTC. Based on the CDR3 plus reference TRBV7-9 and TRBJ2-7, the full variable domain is DTGVSQNPRHKITKRGQNVTFRCDPISEHNRLYWYRQTLGQGPEFLTYFQNEAQLEKSRLLSDRFSAERPKGSFSTLEIQRTEQGDSAMYLCASSSTGAPYEQYFGPGTRLTVT.